Only a few counts were recorded for the clone carrying this T cell receptor (beta chain). Its antigen remains unknown. This CDR3 is 13 amino acids long. The V and J ends lost 1 base and 7 bases respectively, with 8 bases between them. The V gene's germline CDR1 is SNHLY and CDR2 FYNNEI. This entry comes from a study of cytomegalovirus exposure and HLA in healthy donors. Study-wide background: From HLA-typed donors, an early data release held about 92 million unique TCRs. Of approximately 400 genotyped donors, roughly 80% clustered with self-reported Caucasian donors. Findings of the study overall: Reportedly, HLA-A and HLA-B alleles of most subjects were accurately predicted from TCR beta. As a later analysis revealed, most CMV-associated TCR beta chains appeared HLA-restricted.

Primers: 60 Vbeta forward and 13 Jbeta reverse. Using immunoSEQ multiplex PCR, the repertoire was profiled, and TCRdb retains in-frame clones only, with some absent. In the table there are roughly 120,000 clones, 70% to 80% of which are singletons. This rearrangement joins TRBV2 to TRBJ1-5; D gene unclear. The receptor was derived from a middle-aged woman in good health and CMV-seropositive. Material: PBMCs. The CDR3 is CASSEEAGQPQHF. The CDR3 coding sequence is TGTGCCAGCAGTGAAGAGGCAGGACAGCCCCAGCATTTT.